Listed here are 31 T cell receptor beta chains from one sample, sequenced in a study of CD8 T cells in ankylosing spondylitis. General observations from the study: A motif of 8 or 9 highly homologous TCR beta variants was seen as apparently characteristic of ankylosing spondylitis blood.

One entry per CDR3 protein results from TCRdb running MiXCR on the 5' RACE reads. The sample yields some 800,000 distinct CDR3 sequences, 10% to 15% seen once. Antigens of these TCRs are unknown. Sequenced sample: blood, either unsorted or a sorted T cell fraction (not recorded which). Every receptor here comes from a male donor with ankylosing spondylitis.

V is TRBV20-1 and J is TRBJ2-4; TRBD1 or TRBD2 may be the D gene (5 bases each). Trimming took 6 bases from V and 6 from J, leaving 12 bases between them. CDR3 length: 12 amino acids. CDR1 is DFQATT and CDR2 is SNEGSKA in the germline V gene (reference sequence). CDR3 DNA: TGCAGTGCGAGGGATGGGGGAAACATTCAGTACTTC. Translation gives CSARDGGNIQYF.

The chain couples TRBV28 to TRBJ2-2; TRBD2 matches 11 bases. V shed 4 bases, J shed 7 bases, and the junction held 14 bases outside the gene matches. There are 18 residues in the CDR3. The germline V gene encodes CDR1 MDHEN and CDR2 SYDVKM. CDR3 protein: CASSSLASGGTKIGELFF. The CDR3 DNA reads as TGTGCCAGCAGTTCCCTTGCTAGCGGGGGGACTAAGATCGGGGAGCTGTTTTTT.

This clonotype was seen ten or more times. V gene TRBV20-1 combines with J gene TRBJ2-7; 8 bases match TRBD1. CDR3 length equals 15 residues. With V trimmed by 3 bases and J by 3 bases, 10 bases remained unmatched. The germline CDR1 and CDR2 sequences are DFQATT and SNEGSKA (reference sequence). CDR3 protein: CSARHSGQGLYEQYF. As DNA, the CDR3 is TGCAGTGCTAGGCATTCAGGACAGGGCCTCTACGAGCAGTACTTC.

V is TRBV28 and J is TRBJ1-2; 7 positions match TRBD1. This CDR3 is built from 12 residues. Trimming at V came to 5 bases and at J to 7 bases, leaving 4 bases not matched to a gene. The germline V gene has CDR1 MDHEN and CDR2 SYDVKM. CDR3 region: CASSGYRGGYTF. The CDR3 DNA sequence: TGTGCCAGCAGTGGATACAGGGGTGGCTACACCTTC.

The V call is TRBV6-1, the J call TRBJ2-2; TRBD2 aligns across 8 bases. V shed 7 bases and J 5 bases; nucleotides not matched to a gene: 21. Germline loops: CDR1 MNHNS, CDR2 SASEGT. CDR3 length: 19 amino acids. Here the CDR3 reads CASTGGGPSGFLWTGELFF. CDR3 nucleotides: TGTGCCAGCACCGGGGGTGGTCCTAGCGGGTTTTTATGGACCGGGGAGCTGTTTTTT.

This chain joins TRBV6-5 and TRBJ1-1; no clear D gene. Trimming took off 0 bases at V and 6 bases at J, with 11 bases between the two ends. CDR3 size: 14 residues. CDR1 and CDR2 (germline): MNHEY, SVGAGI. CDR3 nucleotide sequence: TGTGCCAGCAGTTACTCGTTCAGGCACCCTGAAGCTTTCTTT. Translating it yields CASSYSFRHPEAFF.

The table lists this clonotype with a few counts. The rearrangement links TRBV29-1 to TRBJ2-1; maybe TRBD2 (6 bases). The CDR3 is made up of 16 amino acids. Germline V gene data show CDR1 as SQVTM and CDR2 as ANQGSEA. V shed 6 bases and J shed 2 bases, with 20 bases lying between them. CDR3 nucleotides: TGCAGCGTGCGGGACGGATCTCATGCGCCCTACAATGAGCAGTTCTTC. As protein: CSVRDGSHAPYNEQFF.

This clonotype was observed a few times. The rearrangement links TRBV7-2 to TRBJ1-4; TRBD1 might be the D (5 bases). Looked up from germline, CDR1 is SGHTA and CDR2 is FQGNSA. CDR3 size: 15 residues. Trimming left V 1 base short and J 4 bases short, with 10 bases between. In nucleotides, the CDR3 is TGTGCCAGCAGCTTAGTGGGGCCAGATAATGAAAAACTGTTTTTT. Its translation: CASSLVGPDNEKLFF.

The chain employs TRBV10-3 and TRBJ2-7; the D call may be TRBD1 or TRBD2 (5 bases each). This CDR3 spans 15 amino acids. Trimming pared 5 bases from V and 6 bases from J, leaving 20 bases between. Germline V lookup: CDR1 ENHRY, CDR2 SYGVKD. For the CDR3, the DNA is TGTGCCATCAGTTCCCGGGACCAGATAACAGGCGAGCAGTACTTC. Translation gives CAISSRDQITGEQYF.

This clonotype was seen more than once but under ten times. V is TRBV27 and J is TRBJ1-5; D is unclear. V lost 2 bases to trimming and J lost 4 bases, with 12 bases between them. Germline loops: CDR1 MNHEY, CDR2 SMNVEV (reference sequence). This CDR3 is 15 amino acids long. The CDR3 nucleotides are TGTGCCAGCAGTTTACTGAGGCTGCCTAATCAGCCCCAGCATTTT. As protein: CASSLLRLPNQPQHF.

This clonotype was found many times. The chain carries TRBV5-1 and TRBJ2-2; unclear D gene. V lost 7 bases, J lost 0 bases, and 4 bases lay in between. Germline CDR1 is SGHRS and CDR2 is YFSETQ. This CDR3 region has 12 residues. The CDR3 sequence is CASQANTGELFF. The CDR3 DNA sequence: TGCGCCAGCCAGGCGAACACCGGGGAGCTGTTTTTT. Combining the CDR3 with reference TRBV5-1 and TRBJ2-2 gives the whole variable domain KAGVTQTPRYLIKTRGQQVTLSCSPISGHRSVSWYQQTPGQGLQFLFEYFSETQRNKGNFPGRFSGRQFSNSRSEMNVSTLELGDSALYLCASQANTGELFFGEGSRLTVL.

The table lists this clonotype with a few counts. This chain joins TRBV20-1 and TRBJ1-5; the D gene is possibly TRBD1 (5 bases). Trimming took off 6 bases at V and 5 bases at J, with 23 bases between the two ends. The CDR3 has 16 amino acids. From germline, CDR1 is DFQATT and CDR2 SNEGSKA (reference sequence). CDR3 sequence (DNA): TGCAGTGCAGCCGGGACGGTGAATTTACACGATCAGCCCCAGCATTTT. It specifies CSAAGTVNLHDQPQHF.

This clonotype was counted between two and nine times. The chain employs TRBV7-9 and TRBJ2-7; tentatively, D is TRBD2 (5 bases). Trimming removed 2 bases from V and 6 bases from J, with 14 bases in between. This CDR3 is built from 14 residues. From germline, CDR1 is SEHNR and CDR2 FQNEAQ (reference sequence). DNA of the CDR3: TGTGCCAGCAGCTTACTCGGTGGGAGTAGCGAGCAGTACTTC. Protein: CASSLLGGSSEQYF.

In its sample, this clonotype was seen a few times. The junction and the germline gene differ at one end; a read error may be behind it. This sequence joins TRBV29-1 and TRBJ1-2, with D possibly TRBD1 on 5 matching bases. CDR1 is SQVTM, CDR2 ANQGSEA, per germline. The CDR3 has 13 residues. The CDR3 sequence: CSVGGSNGAPLFF. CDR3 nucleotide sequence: TGCAGCGTTGGGGGCTCGAATGGGGCACCCCTGTTCTTC.

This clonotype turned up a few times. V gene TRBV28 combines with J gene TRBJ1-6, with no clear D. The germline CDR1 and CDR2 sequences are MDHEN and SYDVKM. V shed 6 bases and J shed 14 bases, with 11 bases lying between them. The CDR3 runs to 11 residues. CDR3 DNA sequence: TGTGCCAGCAGGGAACGGAAGACCCTCCACTTT. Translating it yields CASRERKTLHF. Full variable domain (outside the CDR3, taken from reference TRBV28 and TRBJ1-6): DVKVTQSSRYLVKRTGEKVFLECVQDMDHENMFWYRQDPGLGLRLIYFSYDVKMKEKGDIPEGYSVSREKKERFSLILESASTNQTSMYLCASRERKTLHFGNGTRLTVT.

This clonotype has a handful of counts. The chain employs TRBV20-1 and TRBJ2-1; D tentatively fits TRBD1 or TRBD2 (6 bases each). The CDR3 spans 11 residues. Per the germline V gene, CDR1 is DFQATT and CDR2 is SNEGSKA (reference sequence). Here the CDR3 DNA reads TGCAGCGTCCGGGGGCGGGATGAGCAGTTCTTC. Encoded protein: CSVRGRDEQFF.

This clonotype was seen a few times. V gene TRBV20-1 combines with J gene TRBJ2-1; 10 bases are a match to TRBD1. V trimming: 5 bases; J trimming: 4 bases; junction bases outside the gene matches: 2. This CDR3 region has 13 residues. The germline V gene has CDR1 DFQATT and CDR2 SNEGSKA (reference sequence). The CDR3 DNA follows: TGCAGTGCTGTGGGACAGGGGTACAATGAGCAGTTCTTC. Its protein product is CSAVGQGYNEQFF.

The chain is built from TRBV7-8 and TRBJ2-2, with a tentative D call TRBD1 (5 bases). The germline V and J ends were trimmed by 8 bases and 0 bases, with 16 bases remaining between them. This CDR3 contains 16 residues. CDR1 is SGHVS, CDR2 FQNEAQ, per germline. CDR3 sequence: CASGKQAFSNTGELFF. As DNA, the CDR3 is TGTGCCAGCGGTAAACAGGCCTTCTCGAACACCGGGGAGCTGTTTTTT.

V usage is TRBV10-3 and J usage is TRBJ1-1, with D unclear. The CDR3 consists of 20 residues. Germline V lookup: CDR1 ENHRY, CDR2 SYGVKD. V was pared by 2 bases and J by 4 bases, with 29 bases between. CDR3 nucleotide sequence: TGTGCCATCAGTGAGAGCGGGCTGGGTTCGGATCGCCTCGAACGCACTGAAGCTTTCTTT. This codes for CAISESGLGSDRLERTEAFF.

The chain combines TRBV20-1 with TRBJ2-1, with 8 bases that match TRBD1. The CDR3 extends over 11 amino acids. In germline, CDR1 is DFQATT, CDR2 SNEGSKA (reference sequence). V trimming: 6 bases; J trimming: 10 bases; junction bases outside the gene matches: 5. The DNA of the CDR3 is TGCAGTGCCCCGGACAGGGTAGAGCAGTTCTTC. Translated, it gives CSAPDRVEQFF.

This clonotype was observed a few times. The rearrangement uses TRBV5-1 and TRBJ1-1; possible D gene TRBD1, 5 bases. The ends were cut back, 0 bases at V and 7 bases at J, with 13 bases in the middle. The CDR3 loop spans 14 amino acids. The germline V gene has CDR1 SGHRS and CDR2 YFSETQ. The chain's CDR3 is CASSLAGGEVEAFF. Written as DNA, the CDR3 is TGCGCCAGCAGCTTGGCCGGGGGAGAGGTTGAAGCTTTCTTT.

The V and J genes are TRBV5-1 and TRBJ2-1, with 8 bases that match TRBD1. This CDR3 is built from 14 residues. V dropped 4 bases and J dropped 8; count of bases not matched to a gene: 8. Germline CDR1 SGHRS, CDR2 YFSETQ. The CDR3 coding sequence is TGCGCCAGCAGCGGATCGCCGACAGGGGATGAGCAGTTCTTC. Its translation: CASSGSPTGDEQFF.

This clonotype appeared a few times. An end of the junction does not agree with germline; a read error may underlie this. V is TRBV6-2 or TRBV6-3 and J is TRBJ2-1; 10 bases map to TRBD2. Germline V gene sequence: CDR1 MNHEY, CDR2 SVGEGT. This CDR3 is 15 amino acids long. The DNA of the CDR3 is TGTGCCAGCAATTACCCCGGACTAGCGGAGGTTGAGCAGTTCTTC. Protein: CASNYPGLAEVEQFF.

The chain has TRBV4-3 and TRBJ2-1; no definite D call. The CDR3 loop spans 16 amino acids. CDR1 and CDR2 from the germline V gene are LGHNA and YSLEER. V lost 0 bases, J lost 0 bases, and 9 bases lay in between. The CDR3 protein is CASSQDHSSSYNEQFF. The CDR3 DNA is TGCGCCAGCAGCCAAGATCACAGCAGCTCCTACAATGAGCAGTTCTTC.

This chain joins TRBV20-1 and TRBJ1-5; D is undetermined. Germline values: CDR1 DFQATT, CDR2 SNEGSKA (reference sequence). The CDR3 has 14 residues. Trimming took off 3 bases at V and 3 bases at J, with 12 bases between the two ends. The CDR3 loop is CSARFKGINQPQHF. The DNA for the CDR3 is TGCAGTGCTAGGTTCAAGGGTATCAATCAGCCCCAGCATTTT.

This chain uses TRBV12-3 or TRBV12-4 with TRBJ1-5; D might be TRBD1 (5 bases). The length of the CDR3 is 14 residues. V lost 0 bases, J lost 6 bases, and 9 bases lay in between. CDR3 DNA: TGTGCCAGCAGTTTAGCAGGGGCCCGTCAGCCCCAGCATTTT. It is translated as CASSLAGARQPQHF.

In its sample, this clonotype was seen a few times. CDR3 bases: TGTGCCAGCAGCATCCGAACCGGGACAGGGAGTGAAAAACTGTTTTTT. Protein sequence: CASSIRTGTGSEKLFF. The J gene is TRBJ1-4, the V gene TRBV7-9; 9 nucleotides align to TRBD1. Per the germline V gene, CDR1 is SEHNR and CDR2 is FQNEAQ (reference sequence). There are 16 residues in the CDR3. V shed 5 bases, J shed 7 bases, and the junction held 11 bases outside the gene matches.

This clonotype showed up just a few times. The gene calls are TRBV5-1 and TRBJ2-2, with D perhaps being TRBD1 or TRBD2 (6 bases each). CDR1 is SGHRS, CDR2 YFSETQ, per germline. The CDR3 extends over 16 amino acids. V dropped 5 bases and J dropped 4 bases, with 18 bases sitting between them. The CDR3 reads CASRSFTSRGTGELFF. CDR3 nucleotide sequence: TGCGCCAGCAGGTCGTTTACTAGCAGGGGCACCGGGGAGCTGTTTTTT.

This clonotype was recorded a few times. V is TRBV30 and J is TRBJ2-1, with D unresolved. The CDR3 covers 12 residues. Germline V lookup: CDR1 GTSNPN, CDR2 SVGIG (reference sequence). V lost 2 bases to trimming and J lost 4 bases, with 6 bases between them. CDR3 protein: CAWSRVYNEQFF. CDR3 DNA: TGTGCCTGGAGTAGGGTGTACAATGAGCAGTTCTTC.

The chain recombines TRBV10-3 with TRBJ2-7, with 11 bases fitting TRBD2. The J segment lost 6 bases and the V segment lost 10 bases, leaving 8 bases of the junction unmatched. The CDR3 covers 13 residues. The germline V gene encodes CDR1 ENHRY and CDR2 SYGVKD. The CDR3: CATLLAGASEQYF. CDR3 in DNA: TGTGCCACCCTACTAGCGGGAGCTAGCGAGCAGTACTTC.

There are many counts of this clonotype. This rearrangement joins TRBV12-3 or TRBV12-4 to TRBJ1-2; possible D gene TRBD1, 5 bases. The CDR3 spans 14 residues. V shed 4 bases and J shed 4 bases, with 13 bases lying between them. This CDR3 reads CASSSGTGTYGYTF. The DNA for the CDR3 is TGTGCCAGCAGTTCCGGAACAGGAACCTATGGCTACACCTTC.